A selection of T cell receptor beta chains follows, all from one sample in a study of identical twins. MiXCR was run by TCRdb on the 5' RACE reads, yielding one entry per CDR3 protein. The sample lists around 490,000 distinct CDR3 sequences; 15% were seen once. The sample also formed part of further work on yellow fever vaccine responses in identical twins.

The sequencing sample was made of CD4+ T cells sorted from blood. The receptors here all came from a woman between 18 and 29 years old in good health. Both conserved end residues are part of each CDR3. Fields, in order: CDR3 DNA, CDR3 protein, clone size, D gene, J gene, V gene. A D gene is named only where the DNA matches it firmly. For some rows the clone size is stated as once, few or many, or as a class when expanded; others skip it.

cdr3_nt: TGTGCCAGCAGTACCATTGACAGGCTTGAAAAACTGTTTTTT; cdr3_aa: CASSTIDRLEKLFF; clone_size: -; d_call: -; j_call: TRBJ1-4; v_call: TRBV6-1
cdr3_nt: TGTGCCAGCAGCCGCCTAGATTTCGGAAATGTCGAAGCTTTCTTT; cdr3_aa: CASSRLDFGNVEAFF; clone_size: -; d_call: -; j_call: TRBJ1-1; v_call: TRBV3-1
cdr3_nt: TGTGCCAGCAGCAACTGGGGGGAGCAGTTCTTC; cdr3_aa: CASSNWGEQFF; clone_size: -; d_call: -; j_call: TRBJ2-1; v_call: TRBV7-2
cdr3_nt: TGTGCCATCAGTGAGCGGCGGGAGGGCGCGAACAATGAGCAGTTCTTC; cdr3_aa: CAISERREGANNEQFF; clone_size: -; d_call: TRBD2; j_call: TRBJ2-1; v_call: TRBV10-3
cdr3_nt: TGTGCCAGCAGTTTTCCTCCTGGGTTGGACAAAAACATTCAGTACTTC; cdr3_aa: CASSFPPGLDKNIQYF; clone_size: -; d_call: -; j_call: TRBJ2-4; v_call: TRBV28
cdr3_nt: TGCGCCAGCAGTGAGCGGACTAGTCCGGAGACCCAGTACTTC; cdr3_aa: CASSERTSPETQYF; clone_size: once; d_call: TRBD2; j_call: TRBJ2-5; v_call: TRBV10-2
cdr3_nt: TGTGCCAGCAGCAAGGGACAAGAGAACACTGAAGCTTTCTTT; cdr3_aa: CASSKGQENTEAFF; clone_size: few; d_call: -; j_call: TRBJ1-1; v_call: TRBV21-1
cdr3_nt: TGTGCCAGCAGCGGGATGAGCTCCTACAATGAGCAGTTCTTC; cdr3_aa: CASSGMSSYNEQFF; clone_size: -; d_call: -; j_call: TRBJ2-1; v_call: TRBV12-3/TRBV12-4
cdr3_nt: TGTGCCAGCAGCCCACAGGGGGGGCTGCTAAACACTGAAGCTTTCTTT; cdr3_aa: CASSPQGGLLNTEAFF; clone_size: -; d_call: TRBD1; j_call: TRBJ1-1; v_call: TRBV12-3/TRBV12-4
cdr3_nt: TGTGCCAGCAGACCGCCGGGGGGAAACACCGGGGAGCTGTTTTTT; cdr3_aa: CASRPPGGNTGELFF; clone_size: -; d_call: TRBD2; j_call: TRBJ2-2; v_call: TRBV3-1
cdr3_nt: TGTGCCAACGCGAAGGGAGTCCTGGCTAACACTGAAGCTTTCTTT; cdr3_aa: CANAKGVLANTEAFF; clone_size: few; d_call: -; j_call: TRBJ1-1; v_call: TRBV27
cdr3_nt: TGTGCCAGCAGCCGCCTGACAGGGGAGGACACTGAAGCTTTCTTT; cdr3_aa: CASSRLTGEDTEAFF; clone_size: -; d_call: TRBD1; j_call: TRBJ1-1; v_call: TRBV7-8
cdr3_nt: TGCGCCAGCAGCATGGGACCACTTTTCACAGATACGCAGTATTTT; cdr3_aa: CASSMGPLFTDTQYF; clone_size: -; d_call: -; j_call: TRBJ2-3; v_call: TRBV4-1